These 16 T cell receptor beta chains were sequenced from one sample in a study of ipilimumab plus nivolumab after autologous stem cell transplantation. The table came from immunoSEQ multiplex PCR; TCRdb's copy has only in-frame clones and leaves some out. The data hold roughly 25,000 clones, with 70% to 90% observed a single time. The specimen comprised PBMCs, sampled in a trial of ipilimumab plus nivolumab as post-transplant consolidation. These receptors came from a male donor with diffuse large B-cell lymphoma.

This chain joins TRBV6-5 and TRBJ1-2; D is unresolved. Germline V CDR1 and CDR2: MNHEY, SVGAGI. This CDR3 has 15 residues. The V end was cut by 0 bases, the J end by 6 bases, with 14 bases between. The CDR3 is CASSYSTSRRDGYTF. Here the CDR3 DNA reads TGTGCCAGCAGTTACTCGACGAGTCGTCGGGATGGCTACACCTTC.

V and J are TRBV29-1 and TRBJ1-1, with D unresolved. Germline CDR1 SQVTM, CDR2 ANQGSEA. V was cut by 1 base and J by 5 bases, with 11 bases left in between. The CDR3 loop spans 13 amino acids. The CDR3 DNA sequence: TGCAGCGTTGAAGGTATCCTGGGGACTGAAGCTTTCTTT. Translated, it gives CSVEGILGTEAFF.

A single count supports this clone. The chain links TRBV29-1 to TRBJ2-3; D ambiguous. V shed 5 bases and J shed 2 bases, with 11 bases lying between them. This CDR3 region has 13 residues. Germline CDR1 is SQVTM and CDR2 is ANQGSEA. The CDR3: CSVRTPNTDTQYF. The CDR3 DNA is TGCAGCGTTCGGACGCCGAACACAGATACGCAGTATTTT.

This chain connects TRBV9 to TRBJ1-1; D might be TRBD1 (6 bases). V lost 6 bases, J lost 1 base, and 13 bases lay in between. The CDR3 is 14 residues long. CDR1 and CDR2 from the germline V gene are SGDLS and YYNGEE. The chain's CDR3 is CASNRGPGNTEAFF. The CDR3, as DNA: TGTGCCAGCAACCGGGGGCCCGGGAACACTGAAGCTTTCTTT.

The CDR3 reads CASSPRGLLAGATSNEQFF. In nucleotides, the CDR3 is TGTGCCAGCAGCCCGCGCGGGCTCTTAGCGGGGGCCACCTCGAATGAGCAGTTCTTC. The chain is built from TRBV7-9 and TRBJ2-1; 9 bases are shared with TRBD2. V lost 5 bases to trimming and J lost 7 bases; unmatched junction nucleotides: 21. Germline-derived CDR1 and CDR2 are SEHNR and FQNEAQ (reference sequence). This CDR3 has 19 residues.

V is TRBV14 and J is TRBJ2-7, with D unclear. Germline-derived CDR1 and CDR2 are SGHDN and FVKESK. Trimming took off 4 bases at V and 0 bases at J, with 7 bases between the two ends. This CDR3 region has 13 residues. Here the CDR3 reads CASSPLSSYEQYF. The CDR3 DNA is TGTGCCAGCAGCCCCCTGAGCTCCTACGAGCAGTACTTC.

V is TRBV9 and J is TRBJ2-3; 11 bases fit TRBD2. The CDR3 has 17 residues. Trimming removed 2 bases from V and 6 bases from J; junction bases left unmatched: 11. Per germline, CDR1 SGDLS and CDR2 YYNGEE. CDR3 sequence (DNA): TGTGCCAGCAGCGTCTCCCCTCTAGCGGGGGGATCGGATACGCAGTATTTT. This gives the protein CASSVSPLAGGSDTQYF.

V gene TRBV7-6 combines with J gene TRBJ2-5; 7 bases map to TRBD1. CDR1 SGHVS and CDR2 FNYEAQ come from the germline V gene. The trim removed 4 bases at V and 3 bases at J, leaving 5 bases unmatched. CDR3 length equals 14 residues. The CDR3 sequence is CASSSGQVEETQYF. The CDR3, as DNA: TGTGCCAGCAGCTCCGGACAGGTCGAAGAGACCCAGTACTTC.

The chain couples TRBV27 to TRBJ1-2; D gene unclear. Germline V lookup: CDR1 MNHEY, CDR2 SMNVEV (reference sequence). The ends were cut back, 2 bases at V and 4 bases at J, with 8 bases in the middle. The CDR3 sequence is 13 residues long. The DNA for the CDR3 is TGTGCCAGCAGTTTAGGGGTGGGCTATGGCTACACCTTC. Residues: CASSLGVGYGYTF.

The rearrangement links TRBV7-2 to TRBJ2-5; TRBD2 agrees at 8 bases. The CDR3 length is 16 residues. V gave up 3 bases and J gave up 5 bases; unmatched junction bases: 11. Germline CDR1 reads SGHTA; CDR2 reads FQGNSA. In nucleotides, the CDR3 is TGTGCCAGCAGCTTGGCGACTAGCGTTATGTGGGAGACCCAGTACTTC. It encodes CASSLATSVMWETQYF.

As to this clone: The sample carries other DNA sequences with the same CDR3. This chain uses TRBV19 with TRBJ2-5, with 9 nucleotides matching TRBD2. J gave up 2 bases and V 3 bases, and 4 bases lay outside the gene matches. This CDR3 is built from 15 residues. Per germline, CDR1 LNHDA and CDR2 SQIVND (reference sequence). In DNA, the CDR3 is TGTGCCAGTAGTATCCCAAGCGGGGGGCAAGAGACCCAGTACTTC. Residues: CASSIPSGGQETQYF.

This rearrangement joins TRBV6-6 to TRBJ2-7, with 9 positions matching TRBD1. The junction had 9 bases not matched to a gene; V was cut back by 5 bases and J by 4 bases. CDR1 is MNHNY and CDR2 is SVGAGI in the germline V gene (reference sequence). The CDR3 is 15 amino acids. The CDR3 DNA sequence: TGTGCCAGCAGTACGGACCCGGGACAGGGATACGAGCAGTACTTC. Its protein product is CASSTDPGQGYEQYF.

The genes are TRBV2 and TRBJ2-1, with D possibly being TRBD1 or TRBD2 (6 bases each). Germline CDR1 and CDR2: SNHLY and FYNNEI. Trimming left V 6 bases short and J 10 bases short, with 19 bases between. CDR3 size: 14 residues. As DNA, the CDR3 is TGTGCCAGCAGGAACAGGGAGGAGGCTTGGGAGCAGTTCTTC. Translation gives CASRNREEAWEQFF.

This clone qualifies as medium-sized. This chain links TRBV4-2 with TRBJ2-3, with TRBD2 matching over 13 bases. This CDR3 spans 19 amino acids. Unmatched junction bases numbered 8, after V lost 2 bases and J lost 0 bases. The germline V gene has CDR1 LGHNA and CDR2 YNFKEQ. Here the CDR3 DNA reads TGTGCCAGCAGCCAAACCGGGACTAGCGGGGCTTCTAGCACAGATACGCAGTATTTT. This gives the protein CASSQTGTSGASSTDTQYF.

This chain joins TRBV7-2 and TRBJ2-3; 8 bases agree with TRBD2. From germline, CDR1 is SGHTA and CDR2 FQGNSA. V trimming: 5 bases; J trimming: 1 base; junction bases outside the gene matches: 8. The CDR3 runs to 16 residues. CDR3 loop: CASSRGVGGGTDTQYF. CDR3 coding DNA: TGTGCCAGCAGCCGCGGTGTCGGGGGGGGCACAGATACGCAGTATTTT.

The DNA of the CDR3 is TGTGCCAGCAGCCTCTTCGGGGGCTCTGAAGCTTTCTTT. Translated, it gives CASSLFGGSEAFF. The rearrangement links TRBV5-6 to TRBJ1-1, with a possible D match to TRBD1 (6 bases). The CDR3 has 13 amino acids. CDR1 and CDR2 from the germline V gene are SGHDT and YYEEEE. V lost 4 bases and J lost 6, with 13 bases in between. The whole variable domain, filled in from reference TRBV5-6 and TRBJ1-1, reads DAGVTQSPTHLIKTRGQQVTLRCSPKSGHDTVSWYQQALGQGPQFIFQYYEEEERQRGNFPDRFSGHQFPNYSSELNVNALLLGDSALYLCASSLFGGSEAFFGQGTRLTVV.